This T cell receptor beta chain was recovered during a study of T-cell reconstitution after alpha-beta-depleted transplantation in children. Researchers prepared the TCRbeta library using unique molecular identifiers, the study reports. TCRdb passed the PCR reads through MiXCR, listing each CDR3 protein once. The profile covers 230,000 or so distinct CDR3 sequences, with 9.7% appearing a single time and 5% to 5.5% taken by the ten largest. The V gene's germline CDR1 is PRHDT and CDR2 FYEKMQ (reference sequence). This CDR3 contains 18 residues. About this clonotype: At one boundary the junction diverges from the germline segment, which might be a read error.

This chain links TRBV13 with TRBJ2-3, with 7 bases fitting TRBD2. This specimen was PBMCs from the stem cell graft donor, taken from the stem cell graft. The TCR originated in a human donor who donated a stem cell graft to a child with SCID. The CDR3 region is CTSCLRPLAEPYTDTQYF. The CDR3 DNA follows: TGTACCAGCTGTTTAAGACCCCTAGCGGAGCCGTACACAGATACGCAGTATTTT.